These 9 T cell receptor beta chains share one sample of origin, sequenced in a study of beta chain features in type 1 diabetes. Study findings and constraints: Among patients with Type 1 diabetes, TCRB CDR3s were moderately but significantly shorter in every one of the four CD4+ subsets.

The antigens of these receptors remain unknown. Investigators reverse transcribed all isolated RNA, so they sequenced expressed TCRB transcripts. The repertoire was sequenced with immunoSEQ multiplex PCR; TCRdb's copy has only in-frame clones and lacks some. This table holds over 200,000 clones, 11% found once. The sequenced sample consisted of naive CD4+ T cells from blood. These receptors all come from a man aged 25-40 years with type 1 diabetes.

The CDR3 protein is CASSGTAHQETQYF. In nucleotides, the CDR3 is TGCGCCAGCAGTGGGACAGCACATCAAGAGACCCAGTACTTC. This chain links TRBV5-1 with TRBJ2-5; 7 bases agree with TRBD1. The CDR3 is made up of 14 amino acids. J gave up 2 bases and V 5 bases, and 6 bases lay outside the gene matches. Germline values: CDR1 SGHRS, CDR2 YFSETQ.

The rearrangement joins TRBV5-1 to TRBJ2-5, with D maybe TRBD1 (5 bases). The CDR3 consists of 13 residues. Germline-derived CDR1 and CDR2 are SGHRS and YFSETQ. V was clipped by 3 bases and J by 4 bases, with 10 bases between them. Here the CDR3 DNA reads TGCGCCAGCAGCTCAACAGGTCCAGAGACCCAGTACTTC. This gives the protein CASSSTGPETQYF.

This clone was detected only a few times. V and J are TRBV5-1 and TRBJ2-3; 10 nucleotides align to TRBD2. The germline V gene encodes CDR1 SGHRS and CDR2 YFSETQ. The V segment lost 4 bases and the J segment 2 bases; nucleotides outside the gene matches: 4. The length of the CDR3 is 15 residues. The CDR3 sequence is CASSAGTSVTDTQYF. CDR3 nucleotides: TGCGCCAGCAGCGCCGGGACTAGCGTCACAGATACGCAGTATTTT.

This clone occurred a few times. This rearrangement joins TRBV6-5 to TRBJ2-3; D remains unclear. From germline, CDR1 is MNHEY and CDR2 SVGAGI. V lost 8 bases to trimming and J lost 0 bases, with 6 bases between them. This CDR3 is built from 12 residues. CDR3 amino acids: CASLGSTDTQYF. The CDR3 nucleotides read TGTGCCAGCTTGGGCAGCACAGATACGCAGTATTTT.

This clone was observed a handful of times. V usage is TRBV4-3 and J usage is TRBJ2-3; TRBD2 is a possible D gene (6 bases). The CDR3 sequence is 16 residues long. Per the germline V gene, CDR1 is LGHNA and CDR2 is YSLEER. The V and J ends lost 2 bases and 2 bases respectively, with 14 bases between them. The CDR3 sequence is CASSQQGDFLTDTQYF. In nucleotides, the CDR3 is TGCGCCAGCAGCCAACAAGGGGACTTCCTCACAGATACGCAGTATTTT.

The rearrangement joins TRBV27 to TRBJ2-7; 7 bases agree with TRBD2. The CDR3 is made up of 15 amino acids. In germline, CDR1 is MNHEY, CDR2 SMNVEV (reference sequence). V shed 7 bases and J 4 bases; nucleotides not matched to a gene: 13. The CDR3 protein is CASTPGGGRTYEQYF. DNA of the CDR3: TGTGCCAGCACCCCCGGCGGGGGTCGGACTTACGAGCAGTACTTC.

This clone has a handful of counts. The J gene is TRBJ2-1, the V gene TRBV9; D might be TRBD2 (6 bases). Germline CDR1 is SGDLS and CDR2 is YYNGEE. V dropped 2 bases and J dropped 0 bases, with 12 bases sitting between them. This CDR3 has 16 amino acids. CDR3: CASSVGGQNSYNEQFF. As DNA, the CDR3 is TGTGCCAGCAGCGTTGGAGGGCAAAACTCCTACAATGAGCAGTTCTTC. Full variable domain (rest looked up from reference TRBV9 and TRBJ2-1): DSGVTQTPKHLITATGQRVTLRCSPRSGDLSVYWYQQSLDQGLQFLIQYYNGEERAKGNILERFSAQQFPDLHSELNLSSLELGDSALYFCASSVGGQNSYNEQFFGPGTRLTVL.

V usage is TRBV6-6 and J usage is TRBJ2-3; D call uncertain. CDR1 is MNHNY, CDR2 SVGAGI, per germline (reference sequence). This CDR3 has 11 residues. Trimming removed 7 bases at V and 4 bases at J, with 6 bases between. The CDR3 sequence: CASNLPDTQYF. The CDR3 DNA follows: TGTGCCAGCAATCTTCCAGATACGCAGTATTTT.

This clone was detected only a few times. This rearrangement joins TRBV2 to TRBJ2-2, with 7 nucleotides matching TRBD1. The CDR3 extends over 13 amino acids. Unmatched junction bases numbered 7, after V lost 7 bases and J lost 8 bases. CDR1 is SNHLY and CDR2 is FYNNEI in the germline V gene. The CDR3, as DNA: TGTGCCAGCAAGGAGACAGGGAATGGGGAGCTGTTTTTT. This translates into CASKETGNGELFF.